This T cell receptor (beta chain) was profiled in a study of T-cell reconstitution after alpha-beta-depleted transplantation in children. Study-level findings and limits: Reportedly, only several hundred clones from non-depleted graft cells drove alpha-beta T-cell counts at about two months.

Unique molecular identifiers were used in preparing the TCRbeta library. Via MiXCR, TCRdb re-called the PCR reads, giving one row per CDR3 protein. The repertoire holds under 35,000 distinct CDR3 sequences, with 5.5% to 7.5% as singletons. This clonotype showed up many times. Antigen specificity is unknown. CDR3 length: 14 amino acids. V shed 1 base and J shed 4 bases, with 10 bases lying between them. The receptor was isolated from a male patient younger than 18 who had a stem cell transplant for acute myeloid leukemia, so the T cells may come from the graft donor. This chain connects TRBV12-3 or TRBV12-4 to TRBJ2-5; the D call may be TRBD1 or TRBD2 (5 bases each). The sample was PBMCs, mostly from graft donor cells, taken 180 days after TCRalphabeta/CD19-depleted stem cell transplant. CDR3 amino acids: CASSLGGTAETQYF. The DNA for the CDR3 is TGTGCCAGCAGTTTAGGTGGGACGGCAGAGACCCAGTACTTC.